The 31 T cell receptor beta chains reported below all come from one sample, sequenced in a study of cytomegalovirus exposure and HLA in healthy donors. 13 Jbeta primers and 60 Vbeta primers were used for the PCR. This table comes from immunoSEQ multiplex PCR, and its TCRdb copy is limited to in-frame clones, with some not included. The table has 150,000 to 200,000 clones, 70% to 80% seen once. The sample consisted of PBMCs. The origin of the receptors is a man aged 25 to 40 in good health and CMV-seropositive.

The V gene is TRBV4-3, the J gene TRBJ1-6; D unresolved. Germline V gives CDR1 LGHNA, CDR2 YSLEER. Trimming left V 3 bases short and J 7 bases short, with 16 bases between. The CDR3 loop spans 16 amino acids. DNA for the CDR3: TGCGCCAGCAGCCATGGTATACGGGTTTTAAATTCACCCCTCCACTTT. Translating gives CASSHGIRVLNSPLHF.

V is TRBV15 and J is TRBJ2-7; a weak D match, TRBD1 (6 bases). CDR3 length equals 13 residues. The germline gives CDR1 LNHNV, CDR2 YYDKDF (reference sequence). V was pared by 3 bases and J by 3 bases, with 9 bases between. The CDR3 loop reads CATSRIQGYEQYF. DNA for the CDR3: TGTGCCACCAGCAGGATACAGGGCTACGAGCAGTACTTC.

This clone has only one observation. The chain links TRBV7-6 to TRBJ1-1; 8 bases are shared with TRBD1. There are 13 residues in the CDR3. The germline CDR1 and CDR2 sequences are SGHVS and FNYEAQ. The ends lost 6 bases at V and 5 bases at J; junction bases unmatched: 5. In nucleotides, the CDR3 is TGTGCCAGCAGAGCACAGGGGGGTACTGAAGCTTTCTTT. Its translation: CASRAQGGTEAFF.

The rearrangement joins TRBV5-1 to TRBJ1-6; 7 bases align to TRBD1. V lost 5 bases to trimming and J lost 10 bases; unmatched junction nucleotides: 9. The V gene's germline CDR1 is SGHRS and CDR2 YFSETQ. The CDR3 has 14 residues. CDR3 nucleotides: TGCGCCAGCAGATCGACAGGGAGAGGATCACCCCTCCACTTT. Translation: CASRSTGRGSPLHF.

The chain uses TRBV7-9 and TRBJ1-1; weak D call: TRBD1 (5 bases). V lost 2 bases to trimming and J lost 5 bases, with 15 bases between them. The CDR3 runs 15 residues. Per the germline V gene, CDR1 is SEHNR and CDR2 is FQNEAQ (reference sequence). CDR3 loop: CASSLRFGAGTEAFF. The CDR3 nucleotides are TGTGCCAGCAGCTTAAGGTTTGGGGCGGGGACTGAAGCTTTCTTT.

The genes are TRBV4-1 and TRBJ2-7; the match to TRBD2 covers 14 bases. V dropped 3 bases and J dropped 3; count of bases not matched to a gene: 1. Germline CDR1 and CDR2: MGHRA and YSYEKL. This CDR3 has 15 residues. CDR3 in DNA: TGCGCCAGCAGCCAGACTAGCGGGGGGGTCTACGAGCAGTACTTC. It codes for CASSQTSGGVYEQYF.

This chain links TRBV19 with TRBJ2-1; 9 bases align to TRBD2. V trimming: 1 base; J trimming: 5 bases; junction bases outside the gene matches: 6. CDR1 and CDR2 from the germline V gene are LNHDA and SQIVND (reference sequence). This CDR3 region has 16 residues. The CDR3 coding sequence is TGTGCCAGTAGTATAGGGTCAGCGGGGGGCCACAATGAGCAGTTCTTC. Translation gives CASSIGSAGGHNEQFF.

This chain's CDR3 is CAWDHTGGNTEAFF. CDR3 bases: TGTGCCTGGGACCACACCGGGGGGAACACTGAAGCTTTCTTT. J is TRBJ1-1 and V is TRBV30, with D possibly TRBD1 on 5 matching bases. Germline values: CDR1 GTSNPN, CDR2 SVGIG (reference sequence). The CDR3 sequence is 14 residues long. Trimming pared 5 bases from V and 1 base from J, leaving 14 bases between. Looking up the rest from reference TRBV30 and TRBJ1-1 gives the full variable domain: SQTIHQWPATLVQPVGSPLSLECTVEGTSNPNLYWYRQAAGRGLQLLFYSVGIGQISSEVPQNLSASRPQDRQFILSSKKLLLSDSGFYLCAWDHTGGNTEAFFGQGTRLTVV.

This chain connects TRBV4-1 to TRBJ1-1; tentative D call: TRBD1 (6 bases). The CDR3 length is 14 residues. Germline CDR1 and CDR2: MGHRA and YSYEKL. Trimming took off 6 bases at V and 3 bases at J, with 14 bases between the two ends. As DNA, the CDR3 is TGCGCCAGCAGGGTAGAGGGGGTGGACACTGAAGCTTTCTTT. Its protein is CASRVEGVDTEAFF.

The CDR3 here is CASRSVSREIQETQYF. As DNA, the CDR3 is TGTGCCAGCAGGAGTGTTAGTAGGGAGATCCAAGAGACCCAGTACTTC. The chain joins TRBV5-5 to TRBJ2-5, with D possibly TRBD2 on 5 matching bases. V was cut by 5 bases and J by 1 base, with 18 bases left in between. Germline V lookup: CDR1 SGHKS, CDR2 YYEKEE (reference sequence). The CDR3 sequence is 16 residues long.

The chain carries TRBV19 and TRBJ1-5; 9 positions match TRBD1. J lost 5 bases, V lost 5 bases, and 7 bases had no gene match. The CDR3 loop spans 15 amino acids. CDR1 is LNHDA, CDR2 SQIVND, per germline (reference sequence). The CDR3 region is CASSGWTGVHQPQHF. The CDR3 DNA reads as TGTGCCAGTAGTGGGTGGACAGGGGTTCATCAGCCCCAGCATTTT.

This clone was observed a few times. CDR3 protein: CASSVGLAGGRTDTQYF. CDR3 in DNA: TGTGCCAGCAGCGTAGGGCTAGCGGGGGGTAGGACAGATACGCAGTATTTT. The V and J genes are TRBV9 and TRBJ2-3; 11 bases map to TRBD2. The V and J ends lost 0 bases and 3 bases, in that order; junction bases with no gene match: 6. The germline V gene has CDR1 SGDLS and CDR2 YYNGEE. The CDR3 extends over 17 amino acids.

The chain couples TRBV27 to TRBJ1-1; the D gene is possibly TRBD1 (5 bases). This CDR3 spans 14 amino acids. Germline V gene sequence: CDR1 MNHEY, CDR2 SMNVEV (reference sequence). Trimming stripped 4 bases from V and 1 base from J, with 10 bases between. In nucleotides, the CDR3 is TGTGCCAGCAGTTACACAGGATCGAACACTGAAGCTTTCTTT. Its translation is CASSYTGSNTEAFF.

The chain recombines TRBV25-1 with TRBJ2-7; TRBD1 aligns across 7 bases. CDR1 and CDR2 from the germline V gene are MGHDK and SYGVNS. V lost 3 bases, J lost 6 bases, and 11 bases stayed unmatched. There are 15 residues in the CDR3. CDR3 sequence (DNA): TGTGCCAGCAGTGATCCTGGGACAGCCAACCTCGAGCAGTACTTC. It specifies CASSDPGTANLEQYF.

The J gene is TRBJ2-5, the V gene TRBV6-1, with 7 bases identical to TRBD1. Germline V gene lookup returns CDR1 MNHNS and CDR2 SASEGT. After removal of 2 bases from V and 5 bases from J, the junction contained 8 bases not matched to a gene. CDR3 size: 15 residues. The CDR3, as DNA: TGTGCCAGCAGTGAAAGGCAGGGGGATTACGAGACCCAGTACTTC. The encoded protein is CASSERQGDYETQYF.

The chain combines TRBV5-1 with TRBJ1-2; 7 bases line up with TRBD1. The CDR3 is 14 amino acids. Trimming cost V 0 bases and J 4 bases; bases outside gene matches: 3. The V gene's germline CDR1 is SGHRS and CDR2 YFSETQ. This chain's CDR3 is CASSLEQGSYGYTF. The CDR3 region has the DNA TGCGCCAGCAGCTTGGAACAGGGGAGCTATGGCTACACCTTC.

In regard to this clone: An end of the junction does not agree with germline; a read error may underlie this. The J gene is TRBJ2-7, the V gene TRBV2, with 9 bases matching TRBD2. Looked up from germline, CDR1 is SNHLY and CDR2 is FYNNEI. The CDR3 totals 13 residues. The CDR3 coding sequence is TGTGCCAGCAGGGCTAGCGGGGCCCTAGTTCCGGACTTC. Amino acid sequence: CASRASGALVPDF. The full variable domain, completed using reference TRBV2 and TRBJ2-7, is EPEVTQTPSHQVTQMGQEVILRCVPISNHLYFYWYRQILGQKVEFLVSFYNNEISEKSEIFDDQFSVERPDGSNFTLKIRSTKLEDSAMYFCASRASGALVPDFGPGTRLTVT.

The CDR3 nucleotides are TGTGCCAGCAGCAAACAGTGGAACACTGAAGCTTTCTTT. Translated, it gives CASSKQWNTEAFF. This chain connects TRBV9 to TRBJ1-1; D is ambiguous. The V end was cut by 4 bases, the J end by 1 base, with 8 bases between. CDR1 SGDLS and CDR2 YYNGEE come from the germline V gene. The CDR3 extends over 13 amino acids.

This clone was picked up a small number of times. CDR3 nucleotides: TGTGCCAGCAGCTTGGATCGGAGGGGCTACGAGCAGTACTTC. This sequence encodes CASSLDRRGYEQYF. The chain combines TRBV5-4 with TRBJ2-7; TRBD2 is a possible D gene (6 bases). Trimming removed 0 bases at V and 3 bases at J, with 10 bases between. CDR1 is SGHNT, CDR2 YYREEE, per germline (reference sequence). The CDR3 consists of 14 residues.

The chain combines TRBV7-9 with TRBJ2-5; D unclear. Germline CDR1 reads SEHNR; CDR2 reads FQNEAQ (reference sequence). V was clipped by 1 base and J by 1 base, with 4 bases between them. The CDR3 covers 13 residues. CDR3 sequence: CASSLGAQETQYF. DNA for the CDR3: TGTGCCAGCAGCTTAGGAGCCCAAGAGACCCAGTACTTC.

This clone occurred once. The V call is TRBV19, the J call TRBJ1-6; 7 bases match TRBD1. The CDR3 extends over 14 amino acids. Trimming took 7 bases from V and 6 from J; bases not matched to a gene: 6. Germline V gene data show CDR1 as LNHDA and CDR2 as SQIVND (reference sequence). The chain's CDR3 is CASTPGQSNSPLHF. CDR3 DNA sequence: TGTGCCAGTACTCCGGGACAGTCTAATTCACCCCTCCACTTT.

In regard to this clone: The same CDR3 can be traced to other DNA sequences in this sample. The CDR3 sequence is CASSSPGQGYEQYF. The CDR3 nucleotides are TGTGCCAGCAGTTCCCCAGGACAGGGCTACGAGCAGTACTTC. The chain links TRBV28 to TRBJ2-7; 8 positions agree with TRBD1. Trimming took 4 bases from V and 3 from J; bases not matched to a gene: 5. The CDR3 contains 14 residues. In germline, CDR1 is MDHEN, CDR2 SYDVKM.

The genes are TRBV7-3 and TRBJ1-3; D remains ambiguous. V dropped 5 bases and J dropped 0 bases, with 5 bases sitting between them. The CDR3 is made up of 13 amino acids. CDR1 is SGHTA, CDR2 FQGTGA, per germline. Here the CDR3 reads CASSEGSGNTIYF. CDR3 in DNA: TGTGCCAGCAGCGAGGGCTCTGGAAACACCATATATTTT.

V is TRBV6-5 and J is TRBJ1-1, with D possibly TRBD1 on 5 matching bases. This CDR3 region has 12 residues. Germline CDR1 and CDR2: MNHEY and SVGAGI. V lost 10 bases and J 2 bases, leaving 11 bases between the germline ends. The DNA of the CDR3 is TGTGCCACCCCGGGACTTAACACTGAAGCTTTCTTT. This codes for CATPGLNTEAFF.

The CDR3 loop reads CASSFSRGNDEQYF. As DNA, the CDR3 is TGCGCCAGCAGCTTCTCGCGGGGGAACGACGAGCAGTACTTC. The chain combines TRBV5-1 with TRBJ2-7; 7 bases are a match to TRBD2. V shed 2 bases, J shed 5 bases, and the junction held 7 bases outside the gene matches. The CDR3 is 14 residues long. CDR1 and CDR2 (germline): SGHRS, YFSETQ.

The chain uses TRBV6-1 and TRBJ1-5; 7 nucleotides match TRBD1. Germline V CDR1 and CDR2: MNHNS, SASEGT. The CDR3 has 15 amino acids. J was trimmed by 0 bases and V by 3 bases; bases with no gene match: 2. The CDR3 bases are TGTGCCAGCAGTGACAGGGGGTATAGCAATCAGCCCCAGCATTTT. Its translation: CASSDRGYSNQPQHF.

This clone was seen a handful of times. The chain employs TRBV4-1 and TRBJ2-7; a possible D gene is TRBD2 (5 bases). CDR3 size: 16 residues. The V end lost 1 base, the J end lost 1 base, and 14 bases lay between the germline ends. Germline V CDR1 and CDR2: MGHRA, YSYEKL. DNA for the CDR3: TGCGCCAGCAGCCAAGGTCCCCAGCGGAAATCCTACGAGCAGTACTTC. It encodes CASSQGPQRKSYEQYF.

This clone was detected a few times. The chain joins TRBV7-7 to TRBJ2-2; 11 nucleotides line up with TRBD2. Germline-derived CDR1 and CDR2 are SSHAT and FNYEAQ (reference sequence). The J segment lost 4 bases and the V segment lost 0 bases, leaving 10 bases of the junction unmatched. This CDR3 has 19 amino acids. The DNA for the CDR3 is TGTGCCAGCAGCTTAGCTTTGGTTCCGGGACTAGCGGTCACCGGGGAGCTGTTTTTT. Its translation is CASSLALVPGLAVTGELFF.

The chain uses TRBV5-1 and TRBJ2-7; 11 bases map to TRBD1. Germline CDR1 is SGHRS and CDR2 is YFSETQ. The CDR3 extends over 13 amino acids. V shed 5 bases, J shed 5 bases, and the junction held 3 bases outside the gene matches. CDR3 in amino acids: CASRRTGGDEQYF. In nucleotides, the CDR3 is TGCGCCAGCAGACGGACAGGGGGCGACGAGCAGTACTTC.

The rearrangement joins TRBV5-1 to TRBJ2-1, with 7 nucleotides matching TRBD2. The CDR3 is 14 amino acids. CDR1 is SGHRS, CDR2 YFSETQ, per germline. V gave up 2 bases and J gave up 9 bases; unmatched junction bases: 8. The CDR3 sequence: CASSFGRGRSEQFF. DNA for the CDR3: TGCGCCAGCAGCTTCGGGCGGGGGAGAAGTGAGCAGTTCTTC.

The V call is TRBV28, the J call TRBJ2-7, with 12 nucleotides matching TRBD2. Germline CDR1 reads MDHEN; CDR2 reads SYDVKM. Trimming took 1 base from V and 4 from J; bases not matched to a gene: 5. This CDR3 contains 16 residues. CDR3 region: CASSLLTSGGYYEQYF. CDR3 sequence (DNA): TGTGCCAGCAGTTTATTAACTAGCGGGGGGTATTACGAGCAGTACTTC. The full variable domain, its missing parts supplied by reference TRBV28 and TRBJ2-7, is DVKVTQSSRYLVKRTGEKVFLECVQDMDHENMFWYRQDPGLGLRLIYFSYDVKMKEKGDIPEGYSVSREKKERFSLILESASTNQTSMYLCASSLLTSGGYYEQYFGPGTRLTVT.